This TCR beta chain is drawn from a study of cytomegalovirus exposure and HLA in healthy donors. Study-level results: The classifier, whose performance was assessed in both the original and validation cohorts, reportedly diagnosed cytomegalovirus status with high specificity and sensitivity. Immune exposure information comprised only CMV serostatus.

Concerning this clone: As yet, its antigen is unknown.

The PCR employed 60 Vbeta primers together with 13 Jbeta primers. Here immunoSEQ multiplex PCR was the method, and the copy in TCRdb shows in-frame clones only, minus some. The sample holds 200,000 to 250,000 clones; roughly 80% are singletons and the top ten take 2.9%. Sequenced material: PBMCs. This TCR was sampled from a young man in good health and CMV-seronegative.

CDR3 loop: CASSHRHRGDYNEQFF. In DNA, the CDR3 is TGTGCCAGCAGCCATCGCCACAGGGGCGACTACAATGAGCAGTTCTTC. This sequence joins TRBV7-9 and TRBJ2-1, with 7 bases identical to TRBD1. The ends lost 5 bases at V and 3 bases at J; junction bases unmatched: 10. The CDR3 contains 16 residues. CDR1 and CDR2 (germline): SEHNR, FQNEAQ (reference sequence).